The 14 T cell receptor beta chains presented below share a single source sample, sequenced in a study of cytomegalovirus exposure and HLA in healthy donors. PCR used 60 Vbeta primers and 13 Jbeta primers. Sequencing was performed with immunoSEQ multiplex PCR; in TCRdb, only in-frame clones are kept and a portion is missing. The repertoire includes some 130,000 clones, around 83% of them detected once, and approximately 0.93% sits in the top ten. The source material was PBMCs. The receptors derive from a human donor in good health.

This clone showed up just a few times. The genes are TRBV6-1 and TRBJ2-7, with D perhaps TRBD1 (6 bases). Between the trimmed V and J ends, which lost 0 bases and 4 bases, there was a span of 16 bases. The CDR3 length is 16 residues. CDR1 MNHNS and CDR2 SASEGT come from the germline V gene. The CDR3 sequence: CASSEAVGDIPYEQYF. CDR3 bases: TGTGCCAGCAGTGAAGCGGTTGGGGACATCCCGTACGAGCAGTACTTC.

The J gene is TRBJ1-2, the V gene TRBV7-2; the match to TRBD1 covers 12 bases. The CDR3 spans 14 residues. Per germline, CDR1 SGHTA and CDR2 FQGNSA. J gave up 5 bases and V 5 bases, and 3 bases lay outside the gene matches. In DNA form, the CDR3 reads TGTGCCAGCAGCCGGGGACAGGGGGCGTATGGCTACACCTTC. Translating it yields CASSRGQGAYGYTF.

J is TRBJ2-7 and V is TRBV1; the table assigns TRBD1, which was not confirmed against the DNA. TRBV1 is annotated as a pseudogene. The CDR3 is 13 residues long. The CDR3 DNA reads TGCACCAGCATCCCCCATCCAAATTACGAGCAGTACTTC. Its translation is CTSIPHPNYEQYF.

This chain connects TRBV19 to TRBJ2-7, with D tentatively TRBD2 (5 bases). Germline lookup yields CDR1 LNHDA and CDR2 SQIVND (reference sequence). V was clipped by 5 bases and J by 2 bases, with 13 bases between them. This CDR3 spans 14 amino acids. In nucleotides, the CDR3 is TGTGCCAGTAGTCCCCAGCGGCCCCCCTACGAGCAGTACTTC. Translation: CASSPQRPPYEQYF.

CDR3 region: CASSLTQAYEQYF. For the CDR3, the DNA is TGTGCCAGCAGCTTGACGCAGGCCTACGAGCAGTACTTC. This chain joins TRBV5-6 and TRBJ2-7; D uncertain. There are 13 residues in the CDR3. V lost 1 base to trimming and J lost 2 bases, with 7 bases between them. CDR1 and CDR2 from the germline V gene are SGHDT and YYEEEE.

This rearrangement joins TRBV4-2 to TRBJ2-5; 9 positions match TRBD2. With 4 bases clipped from V and 2 bases from J, the junction kept 11 bases outside the gene matches. This CDR3 region has 17 residues. The germline V gene encodes CDR1 LGHNA and CDR2 YNFKEQ. CDR3 loop: CASSPGFGGGVQETQYF. DNA for the CDR3: TGTGCCAGCAGCCCTGGATTTGGCGGGGGGGTTCAAGAGACCCAGTACTTC.

This clone turned up a few times. This chain joins TRBV5-1 and TRBJ1-3; D not resolved. The CDR3 has 13 amino acids. The V gene lost 0 bases and the J gene lost 9 bases, with 10 bases spanning the gap. Germline V gene data show CDR1 as SGHRS and CDR2 as YFSETQ. The CDR3 here is CASSLVGVGTIYF. CDR3 DNA: TGCGCCAGCAGCTTGGTGGGCGTAGGCACCATATATTTT. Full variable domain (missing parts from reference TRBV5-1 and TRBJ1-3): KAGVTQTPRYLIKTRGQQVTLSCSPISGHRSVSWYQQTPGQGLQFLFEYFSETQRNKGNFPGRFSGRQFSNSRSEMNVSTLELGDSALYLCASSLVGVGTIYFGEGSWLTVV.

This clone has a handful of counts. The J gene is TRBJ1-4, the V gene TRBV6-1; D may be TRBD1 (6 bases). Germline-derived CDR1 and CDR2 are MNHNS and SASEGT. The CDR3 runs to 16 residues. The germline V and J ends were trimmed by 4 bases and 5 bases, with 17 bases remaining between them. CDR3 sequence reads: CASSAAWGGTNEKLFF. The CDR3 DNA follows: TGTGCCAGCAGTGCAGCTTGGGGGGGGACAAATGAAAAACTGTTTTTT.

This chain links TRBV6-5 with TRBJ2-5; D may be TRBD1 (5 bases). Per germline, CDR1 MNHEY and CDR2 SVGAGI. V dropped 5 bases and J dropped 5 bases, with 15 bases sitting between them. This CDR3 has 14 amino acids. The CDR3 coding sequence is TGTGCCAGCAGTACCCCGGGCAAGGGGGAGACCCAGTACTTC. This translates into CASSTPGKGETQYF.

The chain carries TRBV15 and TRBJ1-6, with D possibly being TRBD1 (6 bases). There are 16 residues in the CDR3. Germline CDR1 LNHNV, CDR2 YYDKDF (reference sequence). V gave up 1 base and J gave up 6 bases, with 13 bases separating them. DNA for the CDR3: TGTGCCACCAGCAGAGGGGGAGGGGGACGTAATTCACCCCTCCACTTT. Translation gives CATSRGGGGRNSPLHF.

This chain connects TRBV5-1 to TRBJ1-2, with 10 bases fitting TRBD1. This CDR3 comprises 16 residues. Germline V gene sequence: CDR1 SGHRS, CDR2 YFSETQ. V was pared by 4 bases and J by 4 bases, with 10 bases of the junction left unmatched. CDR3 DNA: TGCGCCAGCAGCCTTTCCGGGACAGGGGAGGGCTATGGCTACACCTTC. It yields the protein CASSLSGTGEGYGYTF.

In this sample, this clone turned up once. The rearrangement uses TRBV18 and TRBJ1-1; no reliable D call. V was trimmed by 4 bases and J by 2 bases, leaving 11 bases between them. Germline V gene lookup returns CDR1 KGHSH and CDR2 LQKENI. The CDR3 totals 14 residues. The CDR3, as DNA: TGTGCCAGCTCACGGCGGGGAGTCAACACTGAAGCTTTCTTT. Translating it yields CASSRRGVNTEAFF.

This chain uses TRBV6-6 with TRBJ1-2; D gene unclear. The CDR3 covers 15 residues. V lost 4 bases to trimming and J lost 6 bases, with 18 bases between them. Germline-derived CDR1 and CDR2 are MNHNY and SVGAGI (reference sequence). CDR3: CASSSTTRSLNGYTF. In DNA, the CDR3 is TGTGCCAGCAGTTCCACTACTCGGAGCCTCAATGGCTACACCTTC.

There are a few counts of this clone. V and J are TRBV9 and TRBJ1-3; TRBD1 matches 7 bases. V lost 1 base to trimming and J lost 6 bases; unmatched junction nucleotides: 22. This CDR3 has 20 residues. The germline V gene has CDR1 SGDLS and CDR2 YYNGEE. This CDR3 is CASSVNPLTAIGTEENTIYF. DNA of the CDR3: TGTGCCAGCAGCGTAAACCCCTTGACGGCAATCGGGACAGAAGAAAACACCATATATTTT.